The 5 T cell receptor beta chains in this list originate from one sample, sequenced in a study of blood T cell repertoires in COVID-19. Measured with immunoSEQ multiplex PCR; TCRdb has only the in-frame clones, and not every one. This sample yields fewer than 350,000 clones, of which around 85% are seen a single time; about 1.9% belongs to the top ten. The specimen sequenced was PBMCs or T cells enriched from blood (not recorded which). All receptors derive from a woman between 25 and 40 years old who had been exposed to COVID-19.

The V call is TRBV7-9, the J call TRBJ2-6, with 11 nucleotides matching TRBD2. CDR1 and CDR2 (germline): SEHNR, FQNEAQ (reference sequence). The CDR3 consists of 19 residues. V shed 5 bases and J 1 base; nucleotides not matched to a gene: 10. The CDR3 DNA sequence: TGTGCCAGCAGCAAACAAACGGGACTAGCGGTTTCTGGGGCCAACGTCCTGACTTTC. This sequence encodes CASSKQTGLAVSGANVLTF.

For the CDR3, the DNA is TGTGCCAGTAGTCCCGCAACTACTGTGGGAAACACCATATATTTT. This encodes CASSPATTVGNTIYF. The J gene is TRBJ1-3, the V gene TRBV19; D is ambiguous. V lost 5 bases and J lost 4, with 15 bases in between. CDR1 is LNHDA, CDR2 SQIVND, per germline (reference sequence). The CDR3 has 15 amino acids.

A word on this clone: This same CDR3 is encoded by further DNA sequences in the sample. This CDR3 reads CASSLELAGGNEQFF. CDR3 sequence (DNA): TGTGCCAGCAGCTTAGAACTAGCGGGGGGTAATGAGCAGTTCTTC. The chain employs TRBV7-2 and TRBJ2-1, with 12 bases lining up with TRBD2. Germline values: CDR1 SGHTA, CDR2 FQGNSA. The CDR3 is made up of 15 amino acids. The J segment lost 7 bases and the V segment lost 1 base, leaving 2 bases of the junction unmatched.

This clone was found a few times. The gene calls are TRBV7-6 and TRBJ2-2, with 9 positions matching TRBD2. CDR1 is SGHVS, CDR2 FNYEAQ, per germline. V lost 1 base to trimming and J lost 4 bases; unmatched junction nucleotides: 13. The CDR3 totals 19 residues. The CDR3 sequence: CASSLGFGSGGSSTGELFF. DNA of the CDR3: TGTGCCAGCAGCTTAGGGTTTGGTAGCGGGGGCTCTTCCACCGGGGAGCTGTTTTTT. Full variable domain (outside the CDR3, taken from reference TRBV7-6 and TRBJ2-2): GAGVSQSPRYKVTKRGQDVALRCDPISGHVSLYWYRQALGQGPEFLTYFNYEAQQDKSGLPNDRFSAERPEGSISTLTIQRTEQRDSAMYRCASSLGFGSGGSSTGELFFGEGSRLTVL.

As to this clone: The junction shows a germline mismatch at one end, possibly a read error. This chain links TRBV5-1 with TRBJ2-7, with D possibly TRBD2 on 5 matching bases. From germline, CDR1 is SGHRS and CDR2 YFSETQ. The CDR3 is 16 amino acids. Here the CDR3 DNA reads TGCGCCAGCAGCTTGGATGGGAGTCCGTATTCCTACAAGCAGTACTTC. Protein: CASSLDGSPYSYKQYF.